This T cell receptor beta chain is drawn from a study of blood T cells in healthy people across ages. The study's findings and limits: The authors considered diversity estimates from one million T cells to be underestimates.

Germline V gene lookup returns CDR1 SEHNR and CDR2 FQNEAQ (reference sequence). CDR3 length: 17 residues. The V gene lost 4 bases and the J gene lost 0 bases, with 13 bases spanning the gap. Primed by a sample-barcoded 5' primer and a J-beta primer mix, a second PCR proceeded for about 6 to 12 cycles. TCRdb re-called the 5' RACE reads through MiXCR, storing one row per CDR3 protein. The table lists over 750,000 distinct CDR3 sequences, 20% to 25% of them singletons. This clonotype was seen only a few times. Its specificity is not known. These data also featured in a second study, about T cells of mothers and their children. That publication notes: Nine systemically healthy Caucasian donors: three mothers, six children.

The chain couples TRBV7-9 to TRBJ2-6; D is perhaps TRBD1 (5 bases). The origin of this receptor is a boy between 10 and 17 years old in good health. Sequenced sample: blood. CDR3 amino acids: CASSSSRVISGANVLTF. The CDR3 region has the DNA TGTGCCAGCAGCTCCTCCAGGGTCATCTCTGGGGCCAACGTCCTGACTTTC.